This T cell receptor (beta chain) comes out of a study of T-cell reconstitution after alpha-beta-depleted transplantation in children. As it was prepared, the TCRbeta library received unique molecular identifiers. TCRdb recomputed calls from the PCR reads with MiXCR, one row per CDR3 protein. Of roughly 500,000 distinct CDR3 sequences detected, approximately 20% appear once; the ten largest clones hold more than 2.5%. This clonotype came up a few times. Germline V gene lookup returns CDR1 LGHDT and CDR2 YNNKEL (reference sequence). The length of the CDR3 is 14 residues. The J segment lost 3 bases and the V segment lost 2 bases, leaving 4 bases of the junction unmatched.

V usage is TRBV3-1 and J usage is TRBJ2-7, with TRBD1 matching 7 bases. Material: PBMCs from the stem cell graft donor, obtained from the stem cell graft. The TCR sequence derives from a human donor who donated a stem cell graft to a child with acute lymphoblastic leukemia. The CDR3 loop reads CASSQSRDSYEQYF. The DNA of the CDR3 is TGTGCCAGCAGCCAATCCCGGGACAGCTACGAGCAGTACTTC.